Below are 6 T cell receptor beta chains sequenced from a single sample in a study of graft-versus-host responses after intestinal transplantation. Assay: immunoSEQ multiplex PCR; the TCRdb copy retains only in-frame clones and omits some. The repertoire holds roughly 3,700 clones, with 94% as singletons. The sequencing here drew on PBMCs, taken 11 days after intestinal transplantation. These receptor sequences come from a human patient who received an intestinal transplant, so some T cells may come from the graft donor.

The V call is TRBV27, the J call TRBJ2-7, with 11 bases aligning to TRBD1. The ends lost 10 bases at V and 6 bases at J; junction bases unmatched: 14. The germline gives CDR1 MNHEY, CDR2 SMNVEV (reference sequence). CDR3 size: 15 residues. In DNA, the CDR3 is TGTGCCACTATGAGAGCCCCGGGACAGGGGGGCGAGCAGTACTTC. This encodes CATMRAPGQGGEQYF.

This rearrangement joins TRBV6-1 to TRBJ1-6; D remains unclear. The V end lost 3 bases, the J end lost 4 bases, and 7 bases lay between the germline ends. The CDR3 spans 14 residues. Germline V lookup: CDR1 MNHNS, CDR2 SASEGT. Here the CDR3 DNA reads TGTGCCAGCAGTGACGGTCCTTATAATTCACCCCTCCACTTT. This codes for CASSDGPYNSPLHF.

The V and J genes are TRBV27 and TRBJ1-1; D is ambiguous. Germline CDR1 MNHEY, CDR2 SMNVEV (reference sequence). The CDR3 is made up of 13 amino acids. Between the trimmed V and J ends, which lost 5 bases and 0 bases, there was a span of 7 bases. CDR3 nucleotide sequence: TGTGCCAGCAGTAGGCAGATGAACACTGAAGCTTTCTTT. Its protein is CASSRQMNTEAFF.

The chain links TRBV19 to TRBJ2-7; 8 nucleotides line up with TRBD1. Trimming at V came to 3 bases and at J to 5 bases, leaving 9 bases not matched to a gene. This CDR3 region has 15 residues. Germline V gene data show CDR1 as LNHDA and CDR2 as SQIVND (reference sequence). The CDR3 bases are TGTGCCAGTAGTATTAGCGGCAGGGGGCGCAACGAGCAGTACTTC. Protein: CASSISGRGRNEQYF.

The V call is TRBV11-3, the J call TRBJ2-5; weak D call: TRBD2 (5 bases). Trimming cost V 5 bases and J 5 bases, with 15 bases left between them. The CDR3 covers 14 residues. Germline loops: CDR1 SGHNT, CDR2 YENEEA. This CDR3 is CASSLRRGSETQYF. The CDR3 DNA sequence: TGTGCCAGCAGCCTTAGGCGCGGGTCTGAGACCCAGTACTTC.

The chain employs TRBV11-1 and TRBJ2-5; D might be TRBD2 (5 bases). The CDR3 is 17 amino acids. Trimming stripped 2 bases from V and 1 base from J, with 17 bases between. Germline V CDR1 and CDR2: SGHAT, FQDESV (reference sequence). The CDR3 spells CASSLIQDPGGQETQYF. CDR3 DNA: TGTGCCAGCAGCTTAATTCAGGACCCAGGAGGCCAAGAGACCCAGTACTTC.